This T cell receptor beta chain was identified during a study of T cell repertoires in cytomegalovirus infection (dated by TCRdb to the late 2010s). For context, the study as a whole: Alongside well-studied HLA-B-restricted epitopes, the peptide stimulations were aimed at recently identified HLA-C-restricted CMV epitopes, whose presentation resists viral immunomodulation. Donor HLA type was relevant to the analysis, because carriage of CMV infection together with the matching HLA type was indicated by public TCR beta signatures.

V is cut by 5 bases and J by 0 bases, and the space between the germline ends is 11 bases. CDR1 MNHEY and CDR2 SVGAGI are derived from the germline V gene. The CDR3 runs 15 residues from the cysteine to the phenylalanine. Just CDR3 DNA is preserved here, 45 bases in frame from base 1. Sample treatment or condition, as interpreted from the label and publication: in vitro stimulation with specific CMV peptide epitopes to enrich CMV-specific T cells. Instrument used: Illumina HiSeq 1500. TCRdb's own reprocessing of the public reads used fastp at Q25 and MiXCR and kept productive beta chains. Rows matching on CDR3 protein sequence are summarized as one entry with the most common DNA and genes. This sample holds about 60,000 distinct CDR3 sequences; over 20% were observed only once. 65% to 75% of the sample goes to the ten largest clones. Note on this clonotype: There is no known antigen for this receptor. Per-base qualities were not stored, and no clone one base away is much larger.

Broader findings and caveats from the paper: In both this cohort and an independent 352-donor cohort, the cumulative frequency of public TCR beta family members distinguished carriers of CMV infection plus the relevant HLA type. The ex vivo response was dominated by HLA-C-restricted CMV-specific TCR beta clonotypes, which also provided the single most frequent clonotype in two of eight donors.

This TCR was recovered from a human donor in good health (CMV status not recorded). Some clones in this sample may be carry-over from other donors' samples. This sample comprised CD8+ T cells from cultured PBMCs, obtained from culture after CMV antigen stimulation. This chain joins TRBV6-5 to TRBJ2-1; no confident D gene assignment can be made. The CDR3 loop reads CASSLYSSSYNEQFF. The bases are TGTGCCAGCAGTCTCTACTCGAGCTCCTACAATGAGCAGTTCTTC.